The next 15 T cell receptor beta chains were all read from a single sample in a study of shared T cell receptors in the human thymus. Assay used: immunoSEQ multiplex PCR; TCRdb lists only in-frame clones, some missing. The sample has 650,000 to 950,000 clones; approximately 83% are singletons. The same data also went into a second study, on human thymus T cells.

Sequences were obtained from thymocytes. The receptor source for this set is a girl less than two years old with a congenital heart defect.

The chain recombines TRBV5-8 with TRBJ2-2; perhaps TRBD2 as D (5 bases). V lost 6 bases and J lost 9, with 15 bases in between. CDR1 is SGHTS and CDR2 is YDEGEE in the germline V gene. The CDR3 loop spans 13 amino acids. The CDR3 bases are TGTGCCAGCAACGCCCTAGGACTCCGGGAGCTGTTTTTT. Protein product: CASNALGLRELFF.

The chain employs TRBV4-1 and TRBJ1-2, with D possibly being TRBD1 (6 bases). Per germline, CDR1 MGHRA and CDR2 YSYEKL. The CDR3 has 18 amino acids. Trimming removed 2 bases at V and 3 bases at J, with 22 bases between. As DNA, the CDR3 is TGCGCCAGCAGCCAAAATGAGGATGGCGGGGGGCCTGACTATGGCTACACCTTC. Protein: CASSQNEDGGGPDYGYTF.

A few counts support this clone. The rearrangement joins TRBV5-4 to TRBJ1-1; 7 nucleotides align to TRBD1. This CDR3 comprises 14 residues. CDR1 is SGHNT, CDR2 YYREEE, per germline (reference sequence). The V and J ends lost 7 bases and 5 bases, in that order; junction bases with no gene match: 11. The CDR3 loop reads CASLGATGTTEAFF. The CDR3 coding sequence is TGTGCCAGCCTCGGGGCGACAGGGACGACTGAAGCTTTCTTT.

The count of this clone is one. The conserved closing phenylalanine or tryptophan is absent in this CDR3, likely reflecting a read error. The DNA is omitted, as the CDR3 cannot be located on it reliably, and the CDR3 follows TCRdb's listing. The chain is built from TRBV20-1 and TRBJ1-2; the D call of TRBD1 is as the table states it, not checked on the DNA. From its first to its last residue, the CDR3 has 9 amino acids. Germline values: CDR1 DFQATT, CDR2 SNEGSKA (reference sequence). This chain's CDR3 is CSASRDPRL.

This chain joins TRBV28 and TRBJ1-1; the D is unclear. Germline lookup yields CDR1 MDHEN and CDR2 SYDVKM. The length of the CDR3 is 12 residues. The V and J ends lost 6 bases and 3 bases respectively, with 8 bases between them. In DNA form, the CDR3 reads TGTGCCAGCAGCCCCTGGCACACTGAAGCTTTCTTT. Amino acids: CASSPWHTEAFF.

V usage is TRBV25-1 and J usage is TRBJ1-1; tentative D call: TRBD1 (6 bases). The germline V gene has CDR1 MGHDK and CDR2 SYGVNS. The length of the CDR3 is 15 residues. Trimming shortened V by 5 bases and J by 3 bases, and 16 bases separated the two germline ends. Here the CDR3 DNA reads TGTGCCAGCAGTAGAAAGAGGGGGAGAGACACTGAAGCTTTCTTT. Its translation is CASSRKRGRDTEAFF. Complete variable domain (other parts from reference TRBV25-1 and TRBJ1-1): EADIYQTPRYLVIGTGKKITLECSQTMGHDKMYWYQQDPGMELHLIHYSYGVNSTEKGDLSSESTVSRIRTEHFPLTLESARPSHTSQYLCASSRKRGRDTEAFFGQGTRLTVV.

The chain is built from TRBV7-6 and TRBJ2-1; 9 bases agree with TRBD2. The CDR3 loop spans 16 amino acids. V gave up 5 bases and J gave up 8 bases; unmatched junction bases: 13. Germline CDR1 reads SGHVS; CDR2 reads FNYEAQ. The CDR3 loop is CASSRGRRGGDDEQFF. The CDR3 DNA reads as TGTGCCAGCAGCCGAGGCCGCCGCGGGGGGGATGATGAGCAGTTCTTC.

The chain carries TRBV7-2 and TRBJ2-5; TRBD1 might be the D (6 bases). There are 17 residues in the CDR3. Germline V gene data show CDR1 as SGHTA and CDR2 as FQGNSA. The germline V and J ends were trimmed by 6 bases and 5 bases, with 25 bases remaining between them. The CDR3 is CASSLPRTGTPRETQYF. As DNA, the CDR3 is TGTGCCAGCAGTTTACCCAGGACGGGGACACCCCGGGAGACCCAGTACTTC.

The chain employs TRBV7-2 and TRBJ2-5, with 8 bases fitting TRBD1. The CDR3 is 17 residues long. Germline CDR1 reads SGHTA; CDR2 reads FQGNSA. J lost 1 base, V lost 1 base, and 8 bases had no gene match. CDR3 amino acids: CASSLVPGGPIQETQYF. CDR3 DNA sequence: TGTGCCAGCAGCTTAGTCCCAGGGGGCCCCATCCAAGAGACCCAGTACTTC. The full variable domain, rest sourced from reference TRBV7-2 and TRBJ2-5, is GAGVSQSPSNKVTEKGKDVELRCDPISGHTALYWYRQSLGQGLEFLIYFQGNSAPDKSGLPSDRFSAERTGGSVSTLTIQRTQQEDSAVYLCASSLVPGGPIQETQYFGPGTRLLVL.

The rearrangement joins TRBV4-3 to TRBJ2-2; 8 bases match TRBD2. The CDR3 is made up of 17 amino acids. With V trimmed by 2 bases and J by 3 bases, 8 bases remained unmatched. Per the germline V gene, CDR1 is LGHNA and CDR2 is YSLEER. CDR3: CASSQSGGAEDTGELFF. CDR3 coding DNA: TGCGCCAGCAGCCAATCGGGGGGGGCGGAGGACACCGGGGAGCTGTTTTTT.

The chain is built from TRBV28 and TRBJ1-4; D unresolved. Trimming took 7 bases from V and 3 from J, leaving 18 bases between them. Germline CDR1 MDHEN, CDR2 SYDVKM. This CDR3 region has 16 residues. Here the CDR3 DNA reads TGTGCCAGCACCCCCGGAGGAGGGCTCCCTAATGAAAAACTGTTTTTT. Translated: CASTPGGGLPNEKLFF.

The chain joins TRBV28 to TRBJ2-1; tentatively, D is TRBD2 (5 bases). The CDR3 covers 11 residues. The germline gives CDR1 MDHEN, CDR2 SYDVKM. Trimming took off 10 bases at V and 5 bases at J, with 9 bases between the two ends. CDR3 coding DNA: TGTGCCACCCACGGGGACAATGAGCAGTTCTTC. Protein: CATHGDNEQFF.

The table lists this clone with a few counts. The V call is TRBV4-3, the J call TRBJ1-2; D might be TRBD1 (5 bases). The CDR3 sequence is 15 residues long. Germline-derived CDR1 and CDR2 are LGHNA and YSLEER. The V gene lost 0 bases and the J gene lost 5 bases, with 13 bases spanning the gap. CDR3 loop: CASSQEGGPLYGYTF. CDR3 DNA: TGCGCCAGCAGCCAAGAGGGGGGACCGCTTTATGGCTACACCTTC.

The V gene is TRBV5-1, the J gene TRBJ1-2; maybe TRBD1 (6 bases). The CDR3 consists of 15 residues. The germline CDR1 and CDR2 sequences are SGHRS and YFSETQ. The V end was cut by 4 bases, the J end by 1 base, with 14 bases between. As DNA, the CDR3 is TGCGCCAGCAGCCGCGGACAGTCACATAACTATGGCTACACCTTC. Amino acid sequence: CASSRGQSHNYGYTF.

This chain uses TRBV19 with TRBJ1-3; 8 nucleotides line up with TRBD1. V was pared by 7 bases and J by 4 bases, with 6 bases of the junction left unmatched. The CDR3 covers 14 residues. The V gene's germline CDR1 is LNHDA and CDR2 SQIVND (reference sequence). The CDR3 region has the DNA TGTGCCAGTACCCAGACAGGGGCCGGAAACACCATATATTTT. The encoded protein is CASTQTGAGNTIYF. Variable domain in full (rest from reference TRBV19 and TRBJ1-3): DGGITQSPKYLFRKEGQNVTLSCEQNLNHDAMYWYRQDPGQGLRLIYYSQIVNDFQKGDIAEGYSVSREKKESFPLTVTSAQKNPTAFYLCASTQTGAGNTIYFGEGSWLTVV.